This T cell receptor beta chain was profiled in a study of metastatic and nonmetastatic thyroid tumors. In the study overall: Across peripheral blood and tumor or nodule tissue samples taken from malignant and benign thyroid patients, the repertoires were compared with one another.

As processed by the authors: It was from CDR3 differences across clinicopathological groups that a distant-metastasis classifier for papillary thyroid cancer was built. TCRdb re-clonotyped the PCR reads via MiXCR. None of the V and J calls come from the authors' own analysis; TCRdb made them. The repertoire holds some 20,000 clones, over 15% seen once, with roughly 18% in the top ten. The CDR3 totals 15 residues. Germline assignment: CDR1 KGHSH and CDR2 LQKENI. Trimming stripped 2 bases from V and 8 bases from J, with 13 bases between. Until they underwent thyroid surgery, no patient had received any treatment. This clone showed up many times.

Sequenced sample: blood. The clonotype originates from a male donor with papillary thyroid cancer or a benign thyroid nodule (not recorded which). Some clones in this sample may be carry-over from other donors' samples. The chain has TRBV18 and TRBJ1-6, with D unclear. CDR3 nucleotides: TGTGCCAGCTCACCAAAACAGCTGAATTATTCACCCCTCCACTTT. It specifies CASSPKQLNYSPLHF.